This T cell receptor beta chain is from a study of blood T cell repertoires in COVID-19. Overall study: PBMCs, B-cell-depleted T cells, or T cells were the source of the cDNA or gDNA that made up the material.

Source study methods: Quantification of nucleated cells was approximated via reference gene primer amplification. Clones were read by immunoSEQ multiplex PCR, and TCRdb kept only the in-frame ones, dropping some. V, J and clone size reflect that table, while D and trimming were determined from the DNA. The data hold fewer than 300,000 clones, with approximately 90% observed a single time. Which cohort a participant joined came from the clinical history participants gave. Two negative PCRs, clearance, or symptom resolution were required of recovered Cohort 3 donors. Trimming pared 4 bases from V and 1 base from J, leaving 10 bases between. The CDR3 has 14 amino acids. CDR1 and CDR2 (germline): LGHNA, YNFKEQ.

The receptor was isolated from a man aged 40-49 years who had recovered from COVID-19. What was sequenced was PBMCs or T cells enriched from blood (not recorded which). This chain connects TRBV4-2 to TRBJ1-1; D call uncertain. The CDR3 nucleotides read TGTGCCAGCAGCCGGACTTCTACGAACACTGAAGCTTTCTTT. Protein sequence: CASSRTSTNTEAFF.